Below are 27 T cell receptor beta chains sequenced from a single sample in a study of ipilimumab plus nivolumab after autologous stem cell transplantation. Method: immunoSEQ multiplex PCR; TCRdb's copy keeps in-frame clones and lacks some. The sample has roughly 16,000 clones, over 70% seen once. The starting material was PBMCs, obtained in a trial of ipilimumab plus nivolumab as post-transplant consolidation. These receptors originate from a male donor with diffuse large B-cell lymphoma.

The J gene is TRBJ1-4, the V gene TRBV6-1; D remains ambiguous. V lost 3 bases and J 6 bases, leaving 5 bases between the germline ends. The CDR3 has 12 amino acids. The germline gives CDR1 MNHNS, CDR2 SASEGT. CDR3 bases: TGTGCCAGCAGTGAGGGCTATGAAAAACTGTTTTTT. Amino acid sequence: CASSEGYEKLFF.

V and J are TRBV5-6 and TRBJ2-5, with D perhaps being TRBD1 or TRBD2 (5 bases each). V was pared by 0 bases and J by 3 bases, with 15 bases between. Germline values: CDR1 SGHDT, CDR2 YYEEEE. The CDR3 extends over 16 amino acids. CDR3 in DNA: TGTGCCAGCAGCTTGGCGGGACCCTCATTCAAAGAGACCCAGTACTTC. This gives the protein CASSLAGPSFKETQYF.

The chain uses TRBV29-1 and TRBJ1-2; TRBD1 matches 7 bases. CDR3 length: 15 amino acids. V lost 1 base and J lost 8; bases outside the gene matches: 13. Germline loops: CDR1 SQVTM, CDR2 ANQGSEA. The CDR3 loop is CSVEGGTEKPLGYTF. CDR3 bases: TGCAGCGTTGAAGGGGGGACAGAAAAACCTCTAGGCTACACCTTC.

This clone was observed a few times. The chain combines TRBV6-5 with TRBJ2-1; perhaps D is TRBD1 or TRBD2 (5 bases each). Per the germline V gene, CDR1 is MNHEY and CDR2 is SVGAGI. V was clipped by 3 bases and J by 5 bases, with 17 bases between them. This CDR3 has 16 residues. The CDR3 DNA reads TGTGCCAGCAGTTATTCTGCCGGGACCGCCGACAATGAGCAGTTCTTC. It translates to CASSYSAGTADNEQFF.

The chain employs TRBV27 and TRBJ2-1; TRBD2 agrees at 14 bases. Losses at the gene ends were 5 bases for V and 2 bases for J; bases not matched to a gene: 11. The germline V gene encodes CDR1 MNHEY and CDR2 SMNVEV (reference sequence). This CDR3 has 19 residues. The CDR3 DNA reads TGTGCCAGCAGTACCGGACTAGCGGGGGGTACAAAACCCTACAATGAGCAGTTCTTC. Its translation: CASSTGLAGGTKPYNEQFF.

The chain recombines TRBV9 with TRBJ1-1, with a possible D match to TRBD1 (6 bases). Germline-derived CDR1 and CDR2 are SGDLS and YYNGEE. Trimming shortened V by 4 bases and J by 3 bases, and 19 bases separated the two germline ends. The CDR3 has 16 residues. CDR3 bases: TGTGCCAGCAGCCCCCGTTGGGGGGCATCGGACACTGAAGCTTTCTTT. This translates into CASSPRWGASDTEAFF.

This rearrangement joins TRBV9 to TRBJ2-2; maybe TRBD2 (5 bases). Germline V gives CDR1 SGDLS, CDR2 YYNGEE. The length of the CDR3 is 14 residues. Trimming removed 3 bases at V and 5 bases at J, with 11 bases between. CDR3 nucleotide sequence: TGTGCCAGCAGCGACCTTAGAGGGACCGGGGAGCTGTTTTTT. Its translation is CASSDLRGTGELFF.

The chain uses TRBV6-5 and TRBJ2-1; no definite D call. Germline-derived CDR1 and CDR2 are MNHEY and SVGAGI. Deletions cut 5 bases from V and 9 bases from J, with 8 bases between. This CDR3 has 11 amino acids. Here the CDR3 reads CASSGVSEQFF. Here the CDR3 DNA reads TGTGCCAGCAGTGGAGTCTCTGAGCAGTTCTTC.

The J gene is TRBJ2-7, the V gene TRBV18; D gene uncertain. V dropped 2 bases and J dropped 3 bases, with 11 bases sitting between them. CDR1 and CDR2 from the germline V gene are KGHSH and LQKENI. CDR3 length: 14 residues. The CDR3 coding sequence is TGTGCCAGCTCACCATTCCGCCAGTTCTACGAGCAGTACTTC. This codes for CASSPFRQFYEQYF.

This clone was recorded only once. The chain carries TRBV28 and TRBJ2-3, with 8 nucleotides matching TRBD2. Per germline, CDR1 MDHEN and CDR2 SYDVKM. J gave up 2 bases and V 5 bases, and 15 bases lay outside the gene matches. This CDR3 has 18 amino acids. The CDR3 here is CASSPWAFAGGSTDTQYF. CDR3 nucleotide sequence: TGTGCCAGCAGTCCCTGGGCCTTTGCGGGGGGCTCCACAGATACGCAGTATTTT.

The chain uses TRBV7-2 and TRBJ2-3; D is undetermined. CDR1 is SGHTA, CDR2 FQGNSA, per germline. V was cut by 5 bases and J by 6 bases, with 6 bases left in between. The CDR3 contains 11 residues. For the CDR3, the DNA is TGTGCCAGCAGCGCCGGGGATACGCAGTATTTT. It specifies CASSAGDTQYF.

The CDR3, as DNA: TGTGCCAGCAGTATCACGACAGGGTTAAACACTGAAGCTTTCTTT. It yields the protein CASSITTGLNTEAFF. The gene calls are TRBV28 and TRBJ1-1, with 7 bases lining up with TRBD1. Germline V gene sequence: CDR1 MDHEN, CDR2 SYDVKM. The CDR3 spans 15 residues. Unmatched junction bases numbered 8, after V lost 5 bases and J lost 2 bases.

The V gene is TRBV7-8, the J gene TRBJ1-5, with D possibly matching TRBD1 (5 bases). Germline values: CDR1 SGHVS, CDR2 FQNEAQ. The CDR3 contains 16 residues. Deletions cut 4 bases from V and 1 base from J, with 14 bases between. The CDR3 sequence is CASSSLQGASNQPQHF. The CDR3 region has the DNA TGTGCCAGCAGCTCGCTCCAGGGTGCAAGCAATCAGCCCCAGCATTTT. Looking up the rest from reference TRBV7-8 and TRBJ1-5 gives the full variable domain: GAGVSQSPRYKVAKRGQDVALRCDPISGHVSLFWYQQALGQGPEFLTYFQNEAQLDKSGLPSDRFFAERPEGSVSTLKIQRTQQEDSAVYLCASSSLQGASNQPQHFGDGTRLSIL.

This chain connects TRBV5-4 to TRBJ1-1, with 9 bases that match TRBD1. The CDR3 covers 14 residues. The germline V gene encodes CDR1 SGHNT and CDR2 YYREEE (reference sequence). The trim removed 4 bases at V and 4 bases at J, leaving 5 bases unmatched. CDR3: CASSGTGGSTEAFF. CDR3 DNA: TGTGCCAGCAGCGGAACAGGGGGCAGCACTGAAGCTTTCTTT.

This chain links TRBV18 with TRBJ2-5; D is possibly TRBD1 or TRBD2 (5 bases each). V was clipped by 1 base and J by 4 bases, with 7 bases between them. The V gene's germline CDR1 is KGHSH and CDR2 LQKENI. The CDR3 length is 13 residues. DNA of the CDR3: TGTGCCAGCTCACCACAGGGGAGAGAGACCCAGTACTTC. It codes for CASSPQGRETQYF.

The chain combines TRBV20-1 with TRBJ1-2; D gene ambiguous. CDR3 length: 10 residues. Trimming left V 5 bases short and J 8 bases short, with 9 bases between. The germline V gene encodes CDR1 DFQATT and CDR2 SNEGSKA (reference sequence). The CDR3 nucleotides are TGCAGTGCTCGGGCCCACGGCTACACCTTC. This codes for CSARAHGYTF.

V is TRBV6-1 and J is TRBJ2-3; D not resolved. V lost 4 bases, J lost 4 bases, and 12 bases lay in between. Germline V lookup: CDR1 MNHNS, CDR2 SASEGT. CDR3 length equals 14 residues. CDR3 region: CASSVIQASDTQYF. In DNA form, the CDR3 reads TGTGCCAGCAGTGTGATCCAGGCCTCAGATACGCAGTATTTT.

V usage is TRBV6-5 and J usage is TRBJ2-7; D tentatively fits TRBD1 or TRBD2 (5 bases each). The CDR3 runs 14 residues. The germline V gene encodes CDR1 MNHEY and CDR2 SVGAGI. V lost 0 bases, J lost 3 bases, and 9 bases lay in between. This CDR3 reads CASSYSGDGYEQYF. Written as DNA, the CDR3 is TGTGCCAGCAGTTACTCGGGGGATGGCTACGAGCAGTACTTC.

The chain couples TRBV9 to TRBJ2-5; D is possibly TRBD2 (6 bases). Per germline, CDR1 SGDLS and CDR2 YYNGEE. CDR3 length: 15 amino acids. Trimming left V 0 bases short and J 4 bases short, with 13 bases between. Here the CDR3 DNA reads TGTGCCAGCAGCGTAGGAGTGGGGGGTGGAGAGACCCAGTACTTC. Translated: CASSVGVGGGETQYF. The full variable domain, in which reference TRBV9 and TRBJ2-5 provide the parts outside the CDR3, is DSGVTQTPKHLITATGQRVTLRCSPRSGDLSVYWYQQSLDQGLQFLIQYYNGEERAKGNILERFSAQQFPDLHSELNLSSLELGDSALYFCASSVGVGGGETQYFGPGTRLLVL.

This clone appeared a single time. The rearrangement uses TRBV27 and TRBJ2-5; 13 nucleotides agree with TRBD2. Germline CDR1 MNHEY, CDR2 SMNVEV (reference sequence). The V and J ends lost 5 bases and 5 bases, in that order; junction bases with no gene match: 5. The CDR3 is made up of 15 amino acids. The CDR3 DNA reads as TGTGCCAGCAGTCCGGAGGGACTAGCGGGGGAGACCCAGTACTTC. Translating gives CASSPEGLAGETQYF.

This chain joins TRBV28 and TRBJ2-3; the D is unclear. V lost 4 bases and J 8 bases, leaving 16 bases between the germline ends. Germline CDR1 MDHEN, CDR2 SYDVKM. This CDR3 has 14 amino acids. The CDR3, as DNA: TGTGCCAGCAGTTCCACCGCACACTTGGGTACGCAGTATTTT. Amino acids: CASSSTAHLGTQYF.

By its share, this clone is large (0.1 to 1%). The V gene is TRBV9, the J gene TRBJ2-7, with no clear D. This CDR3 spans 14 amino acids. Between the trimmed V and J ends, which lost 5 bases and 6 bases, there was a span of 18 bases. Germline V gene sequence: CDR1 SGDLS, CDR2 YYNGEE. The CDR3 protein is CASSPYTDSGEQYF. The CDR3 DNA follows: TGTGCCAGCAGTCCGTACACGGATTCAGGCGAGCAGTACTTC.

This clone has a single count. J is TRBJ1-5 and V is TRBV6-5; D gene uncertain. The germline gives CDR1 MNHEY, CDR2 SVGAGI. V was shortened by 2 bases and J by 2 bases, with 7 bases between the two germline ends. CDR3 size: 14 residues. This chain's CDR3 is CASSYARGNQPQHF. Written as DNA, the CDR3 is TGTGCCAGCAGTTACGCCAGAGGCAATCAGCCCCAGCATTTT.

The chain has TRBV5-1 and TRBJ2-7; D not resolved. This CDR3 contains 14 residues. V was trimmed by 5 bases and J by 6 bases, leaving 18 bases between them. Germline V CDR1 and CDR2: SGHRS, YFSETQ. CDR3 sequence: CASRDGVGSTEQYF. Here the CDR3 DNA reads TGCGCCAGCAGGGATGGGGTCGGTTCGACCGAGCAGTACTTC.

This clone was seen just once. The chain recombines TRBV6-1 with TRBJ1-2, with TRBD1 matching over 8 bases. The junction had 7 bases not matched to a gene; V was cut back by 5 bases and J by 8 bases. CDR1 is MNHNS, CDR2 SASEGT, per germline. The CDR3 sequence is 13 residues long. Written as DNA, the CDR3 is TGTGCCAGCAGTCCCGGACAGGGTCGCGGCTACACCTTC. This encodes CASSPGQGRGYTF.

The rearrangement uses TRBV7-3 and TRBJ1-1, with 7 positions matching TRBD1. Germline CDR1 reads SGHTA; CDR2 reads FQGTGA. The CDR3 sequence is 13 residues long. J was trimmed by 7 bases and V by 2 bases; bases with no gene match: 4. CDR3 amino acids: CASSLADRDEAFF. DNA for the CDR3: TGTGCCAGCAGCTTAGCCGACAGGGATGAAGCTTTCTTT.

V usage is TRBV9 and J usage is TRBJ2-1, with 10 bases matching TRBD1. The CDR3 contains 14 residues. The V segment lost 2 bases and the J segment 6 bases; nucleotides outside the gene matches: 2. The germline V gene encodes CDR1 SGDLS and CDR2 YYNGEE. The CDR3 region has the DNA TGTGCCAGCAGCGTGGGGACAGGGGTCAATGAGCAGTTCTTC. It yields the protein CASSVGTGVNEQFF.